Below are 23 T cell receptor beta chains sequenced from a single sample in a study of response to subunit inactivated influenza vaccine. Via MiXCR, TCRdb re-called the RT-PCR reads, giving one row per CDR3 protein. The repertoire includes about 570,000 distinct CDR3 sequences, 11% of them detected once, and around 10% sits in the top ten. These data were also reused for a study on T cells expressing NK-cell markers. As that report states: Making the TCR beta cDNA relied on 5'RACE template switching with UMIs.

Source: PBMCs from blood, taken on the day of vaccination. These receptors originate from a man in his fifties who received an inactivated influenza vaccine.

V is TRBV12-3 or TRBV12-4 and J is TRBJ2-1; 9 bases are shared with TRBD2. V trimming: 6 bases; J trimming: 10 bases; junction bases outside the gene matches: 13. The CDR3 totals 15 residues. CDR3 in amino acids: CASSGAGGQSTEQFF. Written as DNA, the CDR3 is TGTGCCAGCAGCGGAGCGGGGGGACAATCGACGGAGCAGTTCTTC.

CDR3 nucleotide sequence: TGCAGCGTTGCCGCTAGCGGGGGAGCTCAAGAGACCCAGTACTTC. Translated: CSVAASGGAQETQYF. The chain employs TRBV29-1 and TRBJ2-5, with 10 nucleotides matching TRBD2. J was trimmed by 2 bases and V by 4 bases; bases with no gene match: 7. The CDR3 has 15 residues. CDR1 and CDR2 from the germline V gene are SQVTM and ANQGSEA.

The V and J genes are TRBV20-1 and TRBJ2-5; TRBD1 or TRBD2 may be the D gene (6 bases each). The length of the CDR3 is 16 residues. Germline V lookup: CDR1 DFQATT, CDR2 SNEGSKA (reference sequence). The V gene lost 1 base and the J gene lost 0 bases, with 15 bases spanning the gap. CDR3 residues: CSARGSGGLDQETQYF. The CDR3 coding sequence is TGCAGTGCTAGAGGTTCCGGGGGCCTTGACCAAGAGACCCAGTACTTC.

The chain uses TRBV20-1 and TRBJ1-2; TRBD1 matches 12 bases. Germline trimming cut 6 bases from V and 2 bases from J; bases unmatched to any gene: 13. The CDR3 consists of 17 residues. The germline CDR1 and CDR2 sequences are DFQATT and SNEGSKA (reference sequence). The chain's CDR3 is CSAPNRDRGRWNYGYTF. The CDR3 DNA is TGCAGTGCCCCTAACCGGGACAGGGGGCGGTGGAACTATGGCTACACCTTC.

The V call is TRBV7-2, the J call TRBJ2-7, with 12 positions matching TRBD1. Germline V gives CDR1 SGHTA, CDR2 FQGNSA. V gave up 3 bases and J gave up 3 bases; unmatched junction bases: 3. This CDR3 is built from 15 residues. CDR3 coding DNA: TGTGCCAGCAGCTTGGGACAGGGGGCAAACTACGAGCAGTACTTC. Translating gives CASSLGQGANYEQYF.

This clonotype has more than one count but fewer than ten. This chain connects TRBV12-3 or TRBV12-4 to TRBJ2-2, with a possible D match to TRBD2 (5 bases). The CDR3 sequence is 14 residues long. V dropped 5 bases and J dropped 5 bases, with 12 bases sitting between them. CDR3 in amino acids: CASSRERGTGELFF. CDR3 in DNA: TGTGCCAGCAGTCGCGAGCGAGGGACCGGGGAGCTGTTTTTT.

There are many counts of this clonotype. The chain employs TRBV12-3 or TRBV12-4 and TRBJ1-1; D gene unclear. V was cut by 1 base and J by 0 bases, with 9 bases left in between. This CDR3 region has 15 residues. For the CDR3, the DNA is TGTGCCAGCAGTTTAGAGGGCGGGATGAACACTGAAGCTTTCTTT. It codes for CASSLEGGMNTEAFF.

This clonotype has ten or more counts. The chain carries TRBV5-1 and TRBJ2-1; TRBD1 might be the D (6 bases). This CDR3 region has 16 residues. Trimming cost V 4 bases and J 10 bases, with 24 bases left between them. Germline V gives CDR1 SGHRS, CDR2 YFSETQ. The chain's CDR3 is CASSLAGTYSTMEQFF. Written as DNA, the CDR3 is TGCGCCAGCAGCCTGGCCGGGACATACTCTACAATGGAGCAGTTCTTC. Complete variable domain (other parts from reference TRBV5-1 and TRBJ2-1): KAGVTQTPRYLIKTRGQQVTLSCSPISGHRSVSWYQQTPGQGLQFLFEYFSETQRNKGNFPGRFSGRQFSNSRSEMNVSTLELGDSALYLCASSLAGTYSTMEQFFGPGTRLTVL.

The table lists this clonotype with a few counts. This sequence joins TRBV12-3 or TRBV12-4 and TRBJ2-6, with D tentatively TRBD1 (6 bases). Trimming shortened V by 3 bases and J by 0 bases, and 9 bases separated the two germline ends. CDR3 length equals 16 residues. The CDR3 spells CASSFTTGSGANVLTF. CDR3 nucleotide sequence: TGTGCCAGCAGTTTTACGACAGGCTCTGGGGCCAACGTCCTGACTTTC.

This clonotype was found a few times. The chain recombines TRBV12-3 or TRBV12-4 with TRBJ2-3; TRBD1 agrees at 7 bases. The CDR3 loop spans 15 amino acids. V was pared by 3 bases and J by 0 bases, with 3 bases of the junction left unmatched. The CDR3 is CASSFWDRSTDTQYF. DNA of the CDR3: TGTGCCAGCAGTTTCTGGGACAGAAGCACAGATACGCAGTATTTT.

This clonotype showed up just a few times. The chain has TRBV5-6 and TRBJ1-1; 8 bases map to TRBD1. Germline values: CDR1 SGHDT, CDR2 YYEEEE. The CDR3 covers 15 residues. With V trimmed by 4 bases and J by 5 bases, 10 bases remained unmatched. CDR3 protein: CASSDLDRVRTEAFF. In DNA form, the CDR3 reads TGTGCCAGCAGCGACCTGGACAGGGTGAGGACTGAAGCTTTCTTT.

In nucleotides, the CDR3 is TGCGCCAGCAGCGGCTCCTTGGATGGCTACACCTTC. Its protein product is CASSGSLDGYTF. The genes are TRBV5-1 and TRBJ1-2; D remains ambiguous. This CDR3 region has 12 residues. The V gene lost 4 bases and the J gene lost 6 bases, with 10 bases spanning the gap. CDR1 and CDR2 (germline): SGHRS, YFSETQ.

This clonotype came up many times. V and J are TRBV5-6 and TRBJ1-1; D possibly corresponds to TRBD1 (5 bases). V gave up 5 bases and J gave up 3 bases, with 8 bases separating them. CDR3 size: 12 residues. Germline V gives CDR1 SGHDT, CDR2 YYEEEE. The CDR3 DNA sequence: TGTGCCAGCAGATGGGGGGACACTGAAGCTTTCTTT. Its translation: CASRWGDTEAFF.

CDR3 amino acids: CASSLASGMYNEQFF. CDR3 coding DNA: TGTGCCAGCAGCTTAGCTAGCGGGATGTACAATGAGCAGTTCTTC. This chain connects TRBV11-2 to TRBJ2-1; 9 bases line up with TRBD2. In germline, CDR1 is SGHAT, CDR2 FQNNGV. Germline trimming cut 1 base from V and 4 bases from J; bases unmatched to any gene: 2. This CDR3 region has 15 residues. The whole variable domain, filled in from reference TRBV11-2 and TRBJ2-1, reads EAGVAQSPRYKIIEKRQSVAFWCNPISGHATLYWYQQILGQGPKLLIQFQNNGVVDDSQLPKDRFSAERLKGVDSTLKIQPAKLEDSAVYLCASSLASGMYNEQFFGPGTRLTVL.

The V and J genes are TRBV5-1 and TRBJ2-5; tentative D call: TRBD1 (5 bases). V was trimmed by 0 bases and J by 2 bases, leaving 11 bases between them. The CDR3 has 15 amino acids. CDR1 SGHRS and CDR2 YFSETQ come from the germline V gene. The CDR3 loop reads CASSLAPGRQETQYF. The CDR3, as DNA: TGCGCCAGCAGCTTGGCCCCAGGGCGGCAAGAGACCCAGTACTTC. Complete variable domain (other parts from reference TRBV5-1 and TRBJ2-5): KAGVTQTPRYLIKTRGQQVTLSCSPISGHRSVSWYQQTPGQGLQFLFEYFSETQRNKGNFPGRFSGRQFSNSRSEMNVSTLELGDSALYLCASSLAPGRQETQYFGPGTRLLVL.

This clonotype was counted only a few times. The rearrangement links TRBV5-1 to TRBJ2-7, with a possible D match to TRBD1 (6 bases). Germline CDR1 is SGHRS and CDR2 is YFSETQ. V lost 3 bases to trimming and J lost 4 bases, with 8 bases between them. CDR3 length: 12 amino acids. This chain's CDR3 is CASSYQGYEQYF. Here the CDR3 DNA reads TGCGCCAGCAGCTACCAGGGGTACGAGCAGTACTTC.

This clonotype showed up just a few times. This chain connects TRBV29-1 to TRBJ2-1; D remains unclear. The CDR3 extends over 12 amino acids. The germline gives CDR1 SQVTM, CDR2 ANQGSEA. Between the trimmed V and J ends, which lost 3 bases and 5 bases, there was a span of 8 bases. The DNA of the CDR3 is TGCAGCGTTGAGAGGAGTAACAATGAGCAGTTCTTC. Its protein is CSVERSNNEQFF.

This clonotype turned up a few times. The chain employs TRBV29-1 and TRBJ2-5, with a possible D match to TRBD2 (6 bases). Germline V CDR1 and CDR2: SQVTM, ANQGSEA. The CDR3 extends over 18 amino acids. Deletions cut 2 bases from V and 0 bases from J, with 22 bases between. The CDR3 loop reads CSVEFLSGETRYQETQYF. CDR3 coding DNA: TGCAGCGTTGAATTCTTATCGGGGGAAACTCGGTACCAAGAGACCCAGTACTTC.

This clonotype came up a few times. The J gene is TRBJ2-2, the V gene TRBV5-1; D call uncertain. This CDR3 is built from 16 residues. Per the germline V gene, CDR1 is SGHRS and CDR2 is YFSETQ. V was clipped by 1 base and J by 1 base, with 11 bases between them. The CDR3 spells CASSLRLTKNTGELFF. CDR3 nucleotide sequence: TGCGCCAGCAGCTTGAGGCTAACCAAGAACACCGGGGAGCTGTTTTTT.

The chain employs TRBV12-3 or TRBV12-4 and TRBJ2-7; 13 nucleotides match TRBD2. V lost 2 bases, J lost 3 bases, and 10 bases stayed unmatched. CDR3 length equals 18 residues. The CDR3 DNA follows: TGTGCCAGCAGTTTACGACCCGGGACTAGCGGGAAAGTCTACGAGCAGTACTTC. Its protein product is CASSLRPGTSGKVYEQYF.

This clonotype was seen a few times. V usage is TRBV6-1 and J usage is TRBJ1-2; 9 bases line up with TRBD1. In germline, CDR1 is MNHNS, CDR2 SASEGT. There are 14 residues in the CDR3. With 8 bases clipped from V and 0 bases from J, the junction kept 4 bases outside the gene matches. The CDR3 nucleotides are TGTGCCAGCGGACAGGGGCCTCCTAACTATGGCTACACCTTC. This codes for CASGQGPPNYGYTF.

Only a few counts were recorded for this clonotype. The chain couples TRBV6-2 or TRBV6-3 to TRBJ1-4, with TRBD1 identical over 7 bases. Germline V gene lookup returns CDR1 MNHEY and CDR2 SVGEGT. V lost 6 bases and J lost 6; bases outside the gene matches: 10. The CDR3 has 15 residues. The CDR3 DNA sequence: TGTGCCAGCAGCGAGACCGGGACAGCGGATGAAAAACTGTTTTTT. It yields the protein CASSETGTADEKLFF.

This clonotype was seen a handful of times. The DNA of the CDR3 is TGTGCCAGCAGTTACGGAAGCGGGAGGGCGGTTTACGAGCAGTACTTC. Protein sequence: CASSYGSGRAVYEQYF. This chain links TRBV6-5 with TRBJ2-7, with 10 bases aligning to TRBD2. V dropped 2 bases and J dropped 4; count of bases not matched to a gene: 8. CDR1 MNHEY and CDR2 SVGAGI come from the germline V gene. This CDR3 is built from 16 residues.